The 8 T cell receptor beta chains listed next were all sequenced from one sample in a study of shared clonotypes between healthy human individuals. Libraries were prepared by immunoSEQ multiplex PCR; TCRdb keeps only in-frame clonotypes and omits some of them. The sample carries roughly 2.2 million clones, approximately 93% recorded once. The sequenced material came from naive CD4+ T cells from PBMCs. As for subset: CD45RA+ positively selected. The receptor source for this set is a man between 18 and 35 years old in good health. Some clones in this sample may be carry-over from other donors' samples.

This rearrangement joins TRBV29-1 to TRBJ2-3; 7 nucleotides agree with TRBD1. The CDR3 is 15 residues long. CDR1 is SQVTM and CDR2 is ANQGSEA in the germline V gene. With 4 bases clipped from V and 1 base from J, the junction kept 8 bases outside the gene matches. The CDR3 protein is CSVVGRDSGTDTQYF. The DNA of the CDR3 is TGCAGCGTTGTTGGTAGGGACAGTGGCACAGATACGCAGTATTTT.

The chain couples TRBV30 to TRBJ2-3; tentative D call: TRBD1 (6 bases). This CDR3 spans 13 amino acids. CDR1 and CDR2 (germline): GTSNPN, SVGIG (reference sequence). The CDR3 DNA is TGTGCTTGCCGACAGGCCAGCACAGATACGCAGTATTTT. Translated: CACRQASTDTQYF.

The chain is built from TRBV5-4 and TRBJ2-7, with 9 bases fitting TRBD1. Looked up from germline, CDR1 is SGHNT and CDR2 is YYREEE (reference sequence). The CDR3 is 16 residues long. Losses at the gene ends were 4 bases for V and 2 bases for J; bases not matched to a gene: 10. In nucleotides, the CDR3 is TGTGCCAGCAGCCCAAAGACCGGGACAGGGACCTACGAGCAGTACTTC. Its protein is CASSPKTGTGTYEQYF. Looking up the rest from reference TRBV5-4 and TRBJ2-7 gives the full variable domain: ETGVTQSPTHLIKTRGQQVTLRCSSQSGHNTVSWYQQALGQGPQFIFQYYREEENGRGNFPPRFSGLQFPNYSSELNVNALELDDSALYLCASSPKTGTGTYEQYFGPGTRLTVT.

The CDR3 loop reads CASSLVTGGTGELFF. CDR3 sequence (DNA): TGTGCCAGCAGCTTAGTTACAGGAGGCACCGGGGAGCTGTTTTTT. The chain couples TRBV7-6 to TRBJ2-2; the D call may be TRBD1 or TRBD2 (5 bases each). This CDR3 has 15 residues. Trimming took 1 base from V and 4 from J, leaving 10 bases between them. The germline gives CDR1 SGHVS, CDR2 FNYEAQ.

In regard to this clone: The junction departs from germline at one end; a sequencing error may be responsible. This chain links TRBV28 with TRBJ2-7; D is perhaps TRBD1 (5 bases). Germline assignment: CDR1 MDHEN and CDR2 SYDVKM. The CDR3 length is 14 residues. CDR3: CASSLSGIPYEQYF. The DNA for the CDR3 is TGTGCCAGCAGCTTATCAGGGATCCCCTACGAGCAGTACTTC.

This sequence joins TRBV7-2 and TRBJ2-1; tentative D call: TRBD2 (6 bases). CDR3 length equals 15 residues. CDR1 and CDR2 (germline): SGHTA, FQGNSA. With 5 bases removed from V and 6 bases from J, the gap between germline ends came to 17 bases. CDR3 nucleotides: TGTGCCAGCAGCCCGCGTAGCGGTCGGGCCAATGAGCAGTTCTTC. It specifies CASSPRSGRANEQFF. Complete variable domain (other parts from reference TRBV7-2 and TRBJ2-1): GAGVSQSPSNKVTEKGKDVELRCDPISGHTALYWYRQSLGQGLEFLIYFQGNSAPDKSGLPSDRFSAERTGGSVSTLTIQRTQQEDSAVYLCASSPRSGRANEQFFGPGTRLTVL.

Details on this clone: Other nucleotide sequences in the sample specify the same CDR3. The rearrangement uses TRBV5-1 and TRBJ1-1; D not resolved. V lost 1 base and J 0 bases, leaving 7 bases between the germline ends. CDR3 length equals 14 residues. Germline V lookup: CDR1 SGHRS, CDR2 YFSETQ. The CDR3 nucleotides are TGCGCCAGCAGCTTGACGGAACTGAACACTGAAGCTTTCTTT. It is translated as CASSLTELNTEAFF.

The chain employs TRBV15 and TRBJ2-1; perhaps TRBD2 as D (6 bases). There are 15 residues in the CDR3. Deletions cut 0 bases from V and 5 bases from J, with 11 bases between. Germline V gene lookup returns CDR1 LNHNV and CDR2 YYDKDF (reference sequence). CDR3 protein: CATSRDLATNNEQFF. CDR3 coding DNA: TGTGCCACCAGCAGAGATCTAGCGACAAACAATGAGCAGTTCTTC. Based on the CDR3 plus reference TRBV15 and TRBJ2-1, the full variable domain is DAMVIQNPRYQVTQFGKPVTLSCSQTLNHNVMYWYQQKSSQAPKLLFHYYDKDFNNEADTPDNFQSRRPNTSFCFLDIRSPGLGDTAMYLCATSRDLATNNEQFFGPGTRLTVL.